The 29 T cell receptor beta chains below all came from one sample that was sequenced in a study of CD4+ T cells in melanoma. Some clones are missing from TCRdb's copy, which holds only in-frame ones; the method was immunoSEQ multiplex PCR. This sample has about 5,700 clones, with roughly 70% found just once. Sequencing used cells from a culture (not recorded whether cultured in vitro). The source of these receptors is a human donor with melanoma.

The rearrangement joins TRBV9 to TRBJ2-1; TRBD2 matches 12 bases. This CDR3 has 16 amino acids. Germline values: CDR1 SGDLS, CDR2 YYNGEE. Losses at the gene ends were 0 bases for V and 4 bases for J; bases not matched to a gene: 2. CDR3 in amino acids: CASSVVGTSGYNEQFF. The DNA for the CDR3 is TGTGCCAGCAGCGTAGTGGGGACTAGCGGGTACAATGAGCAGTTCTTC.

This chain joins TRBV5-4 and TRBJ2-1, with 12 bases fitting TRBD1. CDR3 length: 17 residues. Trimming at V came to 5 bases and at J to 5 bases, leaving 11 bases not matched to a gene. Germline assignment: CDR1 SGHNT and CDR2 YYREEE (reference sequence). The CDR3 nucleotides read TGTGCCAGCAGTTCCAGGGACAGGGGGCGCCCCGACAATGAGCAGTTCTTC. This gives the protein CASSSRDRGRPDNEQFF.

This chain uses TRBV6-5 with TRBJ1-1; TRBD1 agrees at 7 bases. Trimming at V came to 6 bases and at J to 1 base, leaving 8 bases not matched to a gene. CDR3 size: 15 residues. The germline gives CDR1 MNHEY, CDR2 SVGAGI. The CDR3 region has the DNA TGTGCCAGCAGGAAGGTGGAGGGGGCGAACACTGAAGCTTTCTTT. As protein: CASRKVEGANTEAFF.

The V and J genes are TRBV4-1 and TRBJ1-1, with D tentatively TRBD1 (5 bases). This CDR3 comprises 15 residues. CDR1 MGHRA and CDR2 YSYEKL come from the germline V gene. Trimming shortened V by 4 bases and J by 0 bases, and 12 bases separated the two germline ends. CDR3 sequence: CASSPRAAVNTEAFF. The DNA of the CDR3 is TGCGCCAGCAGCCCCAGGGCGGCTGTGAACACTGAAGCTTTCTTT.

The chain joins TRBV7-2 to TRBJ2-5, with unresolved D. V was clipped by 5 bases and J by 4 bases, with 8 bases between them. CDR1 and CDR2 from the germline V gene are SGHTA and FQGNSA. CDR3 length: 12 amino acids. The CDR3 reads CASSRELETQYF. CDR3 bases: TGTGCCAGCAGCCGCGAGCTAGAGACCCAGTACTTC. The whole variable domain, filled in from reference TRBV7-2 and TRBJ2-5, reads GAGVSQSPSNKVTEKGKDVELRCDPISGHTALYWYRQSLGQGLEFLIYFQGNSAPDKSGLPSDRFSAERTGGSVSTLTIQRTQQEDSAVYLCASSRELETQYFGPGTRLLVL.

This chain connects TRBV14 to TRBJ2-7; D is ambiguous. The germline gives CDR1 SGHDN, CDR2 FVKESK. The CDR3 sequence is 14 residues long. Trimming left V 2 bases short and J 3 bases short, with 11 bases between. CDR3 DNA: TGTGCCAGCAGCCAAATTGGGCGGAACTACGAGCAGTACTTC. It specifies CASSQIGRNYEQYF.

In DNA, the CDR3 is TGTGCCAGTAGTATCTCCGCGGGGGGTGGCACCGGGGAGCTGTTTTTT. Translating it yields CASSISAGGGTGELFF. The chain employs TRBV19 and TRBJ2-2; 8 bases are a match to TRBD2. Germline V gives CDR1 LNHDA, CDR2 SQIVND (reference sequence). The V segment lost 3 bases and the J segment 4 bases; nucleotides outside the gene matches: 7. The CDR3 extends over 16 amino acids.

The CDR3 reads CASSQDVRGTYNEQFF. CDR3 nucleotides: TGCGCCAGCAGCCAAGATGTGAGGGGGACTTACAATGAGCAGTTCTTC. The chain links TRBV4-1 to TRBJ2-1; possibly TRBD1 or TRBD2 for D (6 bases each). Germline V gene sequence: CDR1 MGHRA, CDR2 YSYEKL. The CDR3 is 16 residues long. Between the trimmed V and J ends, which lost 0 bases and 4 bases, there was a span of 13 bases.

This clone has just a few counts. The chain carries TRBV7-2 and TRBJ1-1; D ambiguous. Trimming stripped 5 bases from V and 8 bases from J, with 6 bases between. The germline V gene encodes CDR1 SGHTA and CDR2 FQGNSA. The CDR3 extends over 10 amino acids. This chain's CDR3 is CASSPPEAFF. CDR3 coding DNA: TGTGCCAGCAGCCCCCCAGAAGCTTTCTTT.

The gene calls are TRBV30 and TRBJ2-7; D might be TRBD1 or TRBD2, each matching 5 bases. CDR3 length: 13 amino acids. Germline CDR1 GTSNPN, CDR2 SVGIG (reference sequence). With 3 bases removed from V and 5 bases from J, the gap between germline ends came to 14 bases. CDR3 DNA: TGTGCCTGGAGATCCGGGGCACGGGACGAGCAGTACTTC. Its protein product is CAWRSGARDEQYF.

In this sample, this clone turned up a few times. The rearrangement links TRBV3-1 (or the pseudogene TRBV3-2) to TRBJ2-5; 8 bases map to TRBD2. V was pared by 0 bases and J by 5 bases, with 11 bases of the junction left unmatched. CDR3 size: 17 residues. Per germline, CDR1 LGHDT and CDR2 YNNKEL (reference sequence). CDR3 sequence (DNA): TGTGCCAGCAGCCAAGATTGGGCCGGGGGGGCCCAGGAGACCCAGTACTTC. Protein: CASSQDWAGGAQETQYF.

This chain connects TRBV9 to TRBJ2-1; a weak D match, TRBD2 (7 bases). The CDR3 is 13 amino acids. From germline, CDR1 is SGDLS and CDR2 YYNGEE. V lost 0 bases and J 8 bases, leaving 9 bases between the germline ends. The CDR3 region is CASSVGGGDEQFF. The DNA of the CDR3 is TGTGCCAGCAGCGTAGGAGGGGGGGATGAGCAGTTCTTC.

The CDR3 DNA is TGTGCCAGCAGCTTAGGGACAGGGGGTATGAATTCACCCCTCCACTTT. Protein sequence: CASSLGTGGMNSPLHF. This rearrangement joins TRBV7-3 to TRBJ1-6, with TRBD1 matching over 11 bases. The length of the CDR3 is 16 residues. Germline CDR1 SGHTA, CDR2 FQGTGA. Trimming took 2 bases from V and 7 from J; bases not matched to a gene: 4.

This sequence joins TRBV6-6 and TRBJ1-1; D may be TRBD1 (6 bases). Trimming took off 7 bases at V and 8 bases at J, with 11 bases between the two ends. The CDR3 extends over 11 amino acids. CDR1 is MNHNY, CDR2 SVGAGI, per germline (reference sequence). CDR3 DNA sequence: TGTGCCAGCACCCAAGGGACAGAAGCTTTCTTT. Its protein product is CASTQGTEAFF.

The chain recombines TRBV7-9 with TRBJ2-7, with D maybe TRBD1 (6 bases). V lost 6 bases, J lost 2 bases, and 14 bases lay in between. The V gene's germline CDR1 is SEHNR and CDR2 FQNEAQ (reference sequence). The CDR3 is 14 amino acids. CDR3 nucleotides: TGTGCCAGCAGTTTACCCAGGGACACCTACGAGCAGTACTTC. It translates to CASSLPRDTYEQYF.

This clone is judged hyperexpanded. The genes are TRBV5-5 and TRBJ1-6, with D unclear. CDR3 length: 12 amino acids. From germline, CDR1 is SGHKS and CDR2 YYEKEE (reference sequence). Trimming left V 5 bases short and J 9 bases short, with 9 bases between. The CDR3 DNA reads TGTGCCAGCAGAAAGGAGAGTTCACCCCTCCACTTT. Its protein is CASRKESSPLHF.

The CDR3 DNA reads TGTGCCAGCAGCTTAGGGATAGTCACTGAAGCTTTCTTT. Protein product: CASSLGIVTEAFF. The rearrangement links TRBV11-2 to TRBJ1-1, with D unresolved. The CDR3 has 13 amino acids. Germline V gene data show CDR1 as SGHAT and CDR2 as FQNNGV. V was cut by 1 base and J by 4 bases, with 7 bases left in between.

This clone appeared a single time. The chain has TRBV30 and TRBJ1-1, with a weak D call TRBD1 (5 bases). The CDR3 is 13 amino acids. Looked up from germline, CDR1 is GTSNPN and CDR2 is SVGIG (reference sequence). V was cut by 4 bases and J by 0 bases, with 9 bases left in between. The CDR3 coding sequence is TGTGCCTGGAACCCGGGACTGAACACTGAAGCTTTCTTT. Amino acid sequence: CAWNPGLNTEAFF.

The table lists this clone with a few counts. V and J are TRBV28 and TRBJ2-7; TRBD1 matches 7 bases. V shed 5 bases and J 4 bases; nucleotides not matched to a gene: 2. CDR1 and CDR2 (germline): MDHEN, SYDVKM. The CDR3 totals 12 residues. The CDR3 protein is CASSDRVYEQYF. For the CDR3, the DNA is TGTGCCAGCAGTGACAGGGTATACGAGCAGTACTTC. The variable domain in full, completed from reference TRBV28 and TRBJ2-7, reads DVKVTQSSRYLVKRTGEKVFLECVQDMDHENMFWYRQDPGLGLRLIYFSYDVKMKEKGDIPEGYSVSREKKERFSLILESASTNQTSMYLCASSDRVYEQYFGPGTRLTVT.

This sequence joins TRBV9 and TRBJ2-1, with TRBD1 identical over 7 bases. Per the germline V gene, CDR1 is SGDLS and CDR2 is YYNGEE. The CDR3 runs to 15 residues. V lost 4 bases and J lost 2; bases outside the gene matches: 6. CDR3 bases: TGTGCCAGCAGCCTTTGGGACAGTCCCTACAATGAGCAGTTCTTC. This gives the protein CASSLWDSPYNEQFF.

This clone is deemed large. V gene TRBV5-8 combines with J gene TRBJ2-2; perhaps TRBD2 as D (7 bases). There are 15 residues in the CDR3. Between the trimmed V and J ends, which lost 1 base and 4 bases, there was a span of 11 bases. CDR1 and CDR2 (germline): SGHTS, YDEGEE. CDR3 nucleotides: TGTGCCAGCAGCTTGACAGGGAGGGGCACCGGGGAGCTGTTTTTT. This encodes CASSLTGRGTGELFF. The entire variable domain, with the rest obtained from reference TRBV5-8 and TRBJ2-2, is as follows: EAGVTQSPTHLIKTRGQQATLRCSPISGHTSVYWYQQALGLGLQFLLWYDEGEERNRGNFPPRFSGRQFPNYSSELNVNALELEDSALYLCASSLTGRGTGELFFGEGSRLTVL.

The chain has TRBV6-5 and TRBJ1-2; maybe TRBD1 (6 bases). The CDR3 covers 14 residues. Germline lookup yields CDR1 MNHEY and CDR2 SVGAGI. Trimming pared 4 bases from V and 3 bases from J, leaving 12 bases between. CDR3 sequence: CASSSAGVYYGYTF. In nucleotides, the CDR3 is TGTGCCAGCAGTTCCGCAGGGGTATACTATGGCTACACCTTC.

The table lists this clone with a few counts. The rearrangement joins TRBV19 to TRBJ1-3; TRBD1 aligns across 7 bases. Germline V gene data show CDR1 as LNHDA and CDR2 as SQIVND (reference sequence). The CDR3 extends over 15 amino acids. With V trimmed by 7 bases and J by 0 bases, 6 bases remained unmatched. CDR3 amino acids: CASTGQHRSGNTIYF. The CDR3 coding sequence is TGTGCCAGTACGGGACAGCATCGCTCTGGAAACACCATATATTTT.

CDR3 bases: TGCGCCAGCAGCCAAGATTGGGGACAGGGGGGTCAGCCCCAGCATTTT. It encodes CASSQDWGQGGQPQHF. J is TRBJ1-5 and V is TRBV4-3; 11 bases map to TRBD1. Trimming at V came to 0 bases and at J to 6 bases, leaving 4 bases not matched to a gene. This CDR3 has 16 residues. The germline V gene encodes CDR1 LGHNA and CDR2 YSLEER.

J is TRBJ2-5 and V is TRBV4-1, with TRBD2 matching 11 bases. The germline V gene has CDR1 MGHRA and CDR2 YSYEKL. CDR3 size: 16 residues. The junction had 8 bases not matched to a gene; V was cut back by 4 bases and J by 4 bases. CDR3 amino acids: CASSRLAGIGGETQYF. CDR3 bases: TGCGCCAGCAGCCGACTAGCGGGGATAGGCGGAGAGACCCAGTACTTC.

In its sample, this clone was seen a few times. The chain joins TRBV5-5 to TRBJ2-7, with D perhaps TRBD1 or TRBD2 (5 bases each). Germline loops: CDR1 SGHKS, CDR2 YYEKEE (reference sequence). The CDR3 runs 15 residues. The germline V and J ends were trimmed by 5 bases and 1 base, with 16 bases remaining between them. The CDR3, as DNA: TGTGCCAGCAGAAGAACCGAGGGGTATTCCTACGAGCAGTACTTC. Protein: CASRRTEGYSYEQYF.

The chain carries TRBV11-3 and TRBJ1-3, with D unclear. Germline CDR1 is SGHNT and CDR2 is YENEEA. CDR3 size: 13 residues. V dropped 4 bases and J dropped 4 bases, with 8 bases sitting between them. CDR3 DNA: TGTGCCAGCAGCTCAGAGGACGGAAACACCATATATTTT. Translating gives CASSSEDGNTIYF.

This clone is medium-sized by share. This sequence joins TRBV27 and TRBJ2-7; 8 bases agree with TRBD2. The CDR3 covers 16 residues. V was clipped by 6 bases and J by 0 bases; unmatched bases: 10. CDR1 is MNHEY and CDR2 is SMNVEV in the germline V gene (reference sequence). Here the CDR3 DNA reads TGTGCCAGCAGCCAGGTAGCGGGGTACATCTCCTACGAGCAGTACTTC. Its protein is CASSQVAGYISYEQYF.

This clone rates as large. The chain is built from TRBV7-9 and TRBJ1-1; D remains unclear. V was clipped by 1 base and J by 1 base, with 4 bases between them. CDR1 and CDR2 (germline): SEHNR, FQNEAQ (reference sequence). This CDR3 has 13 amino acids. CDR3 in amino acids: CASSLDTNTEAFF. The CDR3 DNA follows: TGTGCCAGCAGCTTAGACACGAACACTGAAGCTTTCTTT.